This T cell receptor (beta chain) stems from a study of blood T cell repertoires in COVID-19. Repertoires were generated with immunoSEQ multiplex PCR, while TCRdb's copy carries only in-frame clones and drops some. The sample includes 60,000 or so clones, around 74% of them seen just once. Sequencing was performed on peripheral blood. This receptor was taken from a woman older than 75 with acute or convalescent COVID-19.

The CDR3 region has the DNA TGTGCCAGCAGTACGGGACTAGCGGTTATCACAGATACGCAGTATTTT. This codes for CASSTGLAVITDTQYF. The chain recombines TRBV28 with TRBJ2-3; 11 bases map to TRBD2. V lost 5 bases, J lost 2 bases, and 6 bases stayed unmatched. The CDR3 contains 16 residues. Germline V gene lookup returns CDR1 MDHEN and CDR2 SYDVKM.